The 25 T cell receptor beta chains reported below all come from one sample, sequenced in a study of early T cells in non-severe SARS-CoV-2 infection. TCRdb used MiXCR to reprocess the 5' RACE reads, holding one entry per CDR3 protein. The sample lists roughly 71,000 distinct CDR3 sequences, less than 15% occurring once. Material for sequencing was whole blood. Source of these receptors: an adult who was a healthcare worker with PCR-confirmed SARS-CoV-2 infection or an uninfected control (not recorded which).

The genes are TRBV2 and TRBJ1-5; unclear D gene. The CDR3 consists of 13 residues. Per germline, CDR1 SNHLY and CDR2 FYNNEI. Trimming shortened V by 1 base and J by 4 bases, and 5 bases separated the two germline ends. In DNA, the CDR3 is TGTGCCAGCAGTGAAGACTATAATCAGCCCCAGCATTTT. This encodes CASSEDYNQPQHF. The whole variable domain, filled in from reference TRBV2 and TRBJ1-5, reads EPEVTQTPSHQVTQMGQEVILRCVPISNHLYFYWYRQILGQKVEFLVSFYNNEISEKSEIFDDQFSVERPDGSNFTLKIRSTKLEDSAMYFCASSEDYNQPQHFGDGTRLSIL.

This clonotype was seen a few times. This rearrangement joins TRBV12-3 or TRBV12-4 to TRBJ2-1; 8 bases align to TRBD1. With 6 bases clipped from V and 15 bases from J, the junction kept 13 bases outside the gene matches. This CDR3 comprises 13 residues. The CDR3 region has the DNA TGTGCCAGCAGCTCGACAGGGGTCACCCGTCTGTTCTTC. Encoded protein: CASSSTGVTRLFF.

The chain combines TRBV12-3 or TRBV12-4 with TRBJ1-6; D is possibly TRBD1 (5 bases). The CDR3 loop spans 12 amino acids. V dropped 2 bases and J dropped 14 bases, with 10 bases sitting between them. CDR3 DNA sequence: TGTGCCAGCAGTTTACAGGGCTTCACCCTCCACTTT. It yields the protein CASSLQGFTLHF.

The V gene is TRBV30, the J gene TRBJ1-3; no reliable D call. Trimming pared 3 bases from V and 3 bases from J, leaving 9 bases between. CDR1 is GTSNPN, CDR2 SVGIG, per germline (reference sequence). CDR3 length: 13 amino acids. As DNA, the CDR3 is TGTGCCTGGAGCGGCTTGATTGGAAACACCATATATTTT. Its translation is CAWSGLIGNTIYF.

This clonotype was recorded at least ten times. The V gene is TRBV21-1, the J gene TRBJ2-7. TRBV21-1 is listed as a pseudogene. CDR3 length: 14 residues. The CDR3 loop is CASSKVRVTYEQYF. DNA for the CDR3: TGTGCCAGCAGCAAAGTTCGGGTTACCTACGAGCAGTACTTC.

The rearrangement uses TRBV11-2 and TRBJ1-2; D call uncertain. The CDR3 length is 12 residues. Germline V gives CDR1 SGHAT, CDR2 FQNNGV. Trimming pared 5 bases from V and 7 bases from J, leaving 11 bases between. CDR3 DNA: TGTGCCAGCAGCCCACTCCTCCCTGGCTACACCTTC. The encoded protein is CASSPLLPGYTF.

Judged by abundance, this clonotype is large (0.1 to 1%). The chain carries TRBV12-3 or TRBV12-4 and TRBJ1-6; D gene unclear. The CDR3 has 13 amino acids. Between the trimmed V and J ends, which lost 6 bases and 9 bases, there was a span of 12 bases. CDR3 sequence reads: CASSLNLGSPLHF. The DNA of the CDR3 is TGTGCCAGCAGCCTAAATTTGGGTTCACCCCTCCACTTT.

This clonotype occurred a few times. This sequence joins TRBV4-2 and TRBJ2-1, with 14 bases matching TRBD2. J gave up 6 bases and V 0 bases, and 1 base lay outside the gene matches. Looked up from germline, CDR1 is LGHNA and CDR2 is YNFKEQ. The CDR3 length is 16 residues. For the CDR3, the DNA is TGTGCCAGCAGCCAAGAGACTAGCGGGGGGGCCAATGAGCAGTTCTTC. It is translated as CASSQETSGGANEQFF.

This clonotype was recorded many times. V gene TRBV4-2 combines with J gene TRBJ1-1, with TRBD1 identical over 9 bases. The CDR3 has 17 amino acids. The V gene end was trimmed by 2 bases and the J gene end by 4 bases; junction bases not matched to a gene: 11. CDR1 and CDR2 (germline): LGHNA, YNFKEQ. The CDR3, as DNA: TGTGCCAGCAGCCAAAGGACAGGGGCGGGAGTAAGCACTGAAGCTTTCTTT. Translated, it gives CASSQRTGAGVSTEAFF.

In its sample, this clonotype was seen many times. The chain joins TRBV24-1 to TRBJ1-2; no clear D gene. With 3 bases removed from V and 5 bases from J, the gap between germline ends came to 3 bases. The length of the CDR3 is 11 residues. Germline V gives CDR1 KGHDR, CDR2 SFDVKD. CDR3 in amino acids: CATSDAYGYTF. CDR3 DNA: TGTGCCACCAGTGATGCTTATGGCTACACCTTC.

V and J are TRBV13 and TRBJ2-3; 7 bases agree with TRBD2. Losses at the gene ends were 2 bases for V and 6 bases for J; bases not matched to a gene: 5. CDR3 size: 14 residues. CDR1 is PRHDT and CDR2 is FYEKMQ in the germline V gene (reference sequence). CDR3 DNA sequence: TGTGCCAGCAGCTTAATCGGGGGGAAGGATACGCAGTATTTT. Translated: CASSLIGGKDTQYF.

This clonotype was counted ten times or more. The chain links TRBV2 to TRBJ2-5; D not resolved. Germline values: CDR1 SNHLY, CDR2 FYNNEI. Trimming removed 4 bases at V and 2 bases at J, with 5 bases between. The CDR3 totals 12 residues. The CDR3 protein is CASSVAQETQYF. CDR3 bases: TGTGCCAGCAGTGTGGCTCAAGAGACCCAGTACTTC.

This clonotype was observed a few times. The chain combines TRBV6-2 or TRBV6-3 with TRBJ2-1, with unresolved D. The CDR3 totals 15 residues. CDR1 and CDR2 (germline): MNHEY, SVGEGT. V gave up 5 bases and J gave up 0 bases, with 11 bases separating them. The CDR3 coding sequence is TGTGCCAGCAGTAAGGGCTCGAGCTCCTACAATGAGCAGTTCTTC. Amino acid sequence: CASSKGSSSYNEQFF.

The chain employs TRBV29-1 and TRBJ1-1; 7 bases agree with TRBD1. The CDR3 length is 12 residues. V lost 6 bases to trimming and J lost 4 bases; unmatched junction nucleotides: 5. Germline lookup yields CDR1 SQVTM and CDR2 ANQGSEA. The CDR3: CSVNRGFTEAFF. The DNA of the CDR3 is TGCAGCGTAAACAGGGGATTCACTGAAGCTTTCTTT. The full variable domain, its missing parts supplied by reference TRBV29-1 and TRBJ1-1, is SAVISQKPSRDICQRGTSLTIQCQVDSQVTMMFWYRQQPGQSLTLIATANQGSEATYESGFVIDKFPISRPNLTFSTLTVSNMSPEDSSIYLCSVNRGFTEAFFGQGTRLTVV.

This clonotype showed up just a few times. The chain has TRBV5-4 and TRBJ1-3, with 8 bases matching TRBD1. CDR3 length equals 15 residues. Trimming removed 4 bases from V and 0 bases from J; junction bases left unmatched: 3. The germline V gene has CDR1 SGHNT and CDR2 YYREEE (reference sequence). CDR3 coding DNA: TGTGCCAGCAGCCGACAGGGGAACTCTGGAAACACCATATATTTT. Protein sequence: CASSRQGNSGNTIYF. Using reference TRBV5-4 and TRBJ1-3 for the parts outside the CDR3, the full variable domain is ETGVTQSPTHLIKTRGQQVTLRCSSQSGHNTVSWYQQALGQGPQFIFQYYREEENGRGNFPPRFSGLQFPNYSSELNVNALELDDSALYLCASSRQGNSGNTIYFGEGSWLTVV.

This sequence joins TRBV5-1 and TRBJ1-5, with a tentative D call TRBD1 (6 bases). The V end was cut by 4 bases, the J end by 4 bases, with 15 bases between. Germline V CDR1 and CDR2: SGHRS, YFSETQ. This CDR3 is built from 15 residues. The CDR3 reads CASSPTTGPNQPQHF. For the CDR3, the DNA is TGCGCCAGCAGCCCGACCACAGGGCCGAATCAGCCCCAGCATTTT. The variable domain in full, completed from reference TRBV5-1 and TRBJ1-5, reads KAGVTQTPRYLIKTRGQQVTLSCSPISGHRSVSWYQQTPGQGLQFLFEYFSETQRNKGNFPGRFSGRQFSNSRSEMNVSTLELGDSALYLCASSPTTGPNQPQHFGDGTRLSIL.

The rearrangement uses TRBV6-2 or TRBV6-3 and TRBJ2-2, with unresolved D. Trimming left V 2 bases short and J 9 bases short, with 7 bases between. This CDR3 region has 12 residues. Per germline, CDR1 MNHEY and CDR2 SVGEGT. The CDR3 DNA sequence: TGTGCCAGCAGTTACCCACGTTGGGAGCTGTTTTTT. Translation gives CASSYPRWELFF.

This clonotype was seen only a few times. The V call is TRBV29-1, the J call TRBJ2-7; D tentatively fits TRBD1 or TRBD2 (6 bases each). The germline V gene encodes CDR1 SQVTM and CDR2 ANQGSEA. The V end lost 3 bases, the J end lost 9 bases, and 15 bases lay between the germline ends. The length of the CDR3 is 12 residues. The CDR3 loop is CSVEEGVRGQYF. CDR3 nucleotides: TGCAGCGTTGAGGAGGGGGTACGCGGGCAGTACTTC.

The chain is built from TRBV24-1 and TRBJ2-1, with a possible D match to TRBD1 (5 bases). In germline, CDR1 is KGHDR, CDR2 SFDVKD. V gave up 0 bases and J gave up 0 bases, with 8 bases separating them. CDR3 length: 16 amino acids. The CDR3 region is CATSDLQGSSYNEQFF. The DNA for the CDR3 is TGTGCCACCAGTGATTTGCAGGGTAGCTCCTACAATGAGCAGTTCTTC.

This clonotype showed up many times. This chain joins TRBV29-1 and TRBJ2-1, with TRBD1 matching over 9 bases. Germline CDR1 and CDR2: SQVTM and ANQGSEA. V lost 4 bases, J lost 7 bases, and 5 bases stayed unmatched. The CDR3 is made up of 13 amino acids. The CDR3 DNA reads TGCAGCGTTGGAACTGGACAGGGGAATGAGCAGTTCTTC. Translation: CSVGTGQGNEQFF.

This clonotype occurred once. A read error may be the cause here, since a much bigger clone is one base away. The chain uses TRBV4-1 and TRBJ2-5, with D tentatively TRBD1 (6 bases). CDR1 MGHRA and CDR2 YSYEKL come from the germline V gene. The CDR3 has 15 residues. The V gene lost 0 bases and the J gene lost 4 bases, with 12 bases spanning the gap. The CDR3 DNA sequence: TGCGCCAGCAGCCAAGATCTTGGCAGGGGAGAGACCCAGTACTTC. Protein: CASSQDLGRGETQYF.

This clonotype turned up a few times. The chain's CDR3 is CSPPKGVRYTDTQYF. Written as DNA, the CDR3 is TGCAGTCCACCCAAGGGGGTGCGATACACAGATACGCAGTATTTT. The chain uses TRBV20-1 and TRBJ2-3, with D maybe TRBD1 (6 bases). Germline assignment: CDR1 DFQATT and CDR2 SNEGSKA (reference sequence). V lost 8 bases and J 2 bases, leaving 20 bases between the germline ends. The CDR3 is 15 residues long.

The chain recombines TRBV2 with TRBJ1-1; D unclear. The germline gives CDR1 SNHLY, CDR2 FYNNEI. Trimming stripped 8 bases from V and 1 base from J, with 5 bases between. The CDR3 totals 11 residues. In DNA form, the CDR3 reads TGTGCCAGCCTGGGGAACACTGAAGCTTTCTTT. Residues: CASLGNTEAFF.

This clonotype was observed a few times. The V and J genes are TRBV12-3 or TRBV12-4 and TRBJ2-5, with 11 bases identical to TRBD2. The V segment lost 6 bases and the J segment 3 bases; nucleotides outside the gene matches: 6. CDR3 length equals 15 residues. The CDR3 nucleotides read TGTGCCAGCAGCGCCGGGACTAGCGGTAAAGAGACCCAGTACTTC. This gives the protein CASSAGTSGKETQYF.

This clonotype was seen a handful of times. One junction end does not reproduce the germline sequence, and a read error may be involved. The J gene is TRBJ2-3, the V gene TRBV19; TRBD1 matches 10 bases. There are 16 residues in the CDR3. Germline V gene sequence: CDR1 LNHDA, CDR2 SQIVND (reference sequence). DNA of the CDR3: TGTGCCAGTAGTACCTGGACAGGGGGGAGCAGAGATACGCAGTATTTT. Amino acids: CASSTWTGGSRDTQYF.